Listed below are T cell receptor beta chains from one sample, sequenced in a study of blood T cell repertoires in COVID-19. Measured with immunoSEQ multiplex PCR; TCRdb has only the in-frame clones, and not every one. The data contain about 83,000 clones, around 83% of them singletons. Sequences were obtained from peripheral blood. Receptors originate from a woman over 75 in a cohort sampled during active or convalescent COVID-19. Both conserved end residues are part of each CDR3. The D gene is left open where the match is weak.

TRBV30	TRBJ2-2	NA	CAWSVLIDTGELFF
TRBV5-1	TRBJ1-4	TRBD1	CASSLEYRGQREKLFF
TRBV6-1	TRBJ2-1	NA	CASSAKAPGISNNEQFF
TRBV7-9	TRBJ2-3	TRBD2	CASSLAGGISTDTQYF
TRBV5-1	TRBJ2-7	NA	CASSLSGRGEQYF
TRBV5-6	TRBJ2-5	NA	CASSFAPSARETQYF
TRBV7-9	TRBJ2-1	TRBD1	CASSDDRDVHNEQFF
TRBV18	TRBJ2-7	NA	CASSPVTSDEQYF
TRBV15	TRBJ2-7	NA	CATSRGGWRGPNEQYF
TRBV5-3	TRBJ2-1	NA	CARSYDSHNEQFF
TRBV6-5	TRBJ1-2	TRBD1	CASRTTGGYGYTF
TRBV19	TRBJ1-2	TRBD1	CASSTPPTGANYGYTF
TRBV3-1/TRBV3-2	TRBJ2-1	NA	CASSLGPGEQFF
TRBV5-1	TRBJ2-1	TRBD2	CASSLTSGRALQFF
TRBV7-9	TRBJ2-7	TRBD2	CASSLGAGEVYEQYF
TRBV6-1	TRBJ2-7	NA	CASSEARTPIYEQYF
TRBV27	TRBJ1-2	TRBD1	CASSLVGRGHGYTF
TRBV5-1	TRBJ2-3	NA	CASRGAAADTQYF
TRBV18	TRBJ1-2	TRBD1	CASSPEQGAAYGYTF
TRBV28	TRBJ1-1	NA	CASKQNTEAFF
TRBV28	TRBJ2-5	TRBD2	CASSVTSGRGQETQYF
TRBV30	TRBJ2-2	NA	CAWGRTLTSNTGELFF
TRBV6-5	TRBJ2-5	TRBD2	CASSYSLAGPGETQYF
TRBV2	TRBJ2-1	TRBD1	CASSTQPPGQTTLEQFF
TRBV7-2	TRBJ1-2	NA	CASNQDRLDGYTF
TRBV4-1	TRBJ1-1	NA	CASSQESRYYTEAFF
TRBV27	TRBJ1-4	NA	CASRAGRADGGEKLFF
TRBV6-5	TRBJ1-4	NA	CASSRIGVGEKLFF
TRBV3-1/TRBV3-2	TRBJ1-6	NA	CASSPKGDWGGSSPLHF
TRBV7-3	TRBJ2-1	NA	CASSDSRGFREQFF
TRBV7-3	TRBJ1-4	NA	CASSPGRNVPGEKLFF
TRBV9	TRBJ1-2	TRBD1	CASSPTPGTGDGYTF
TRBV5-6	TRBJ2-7	TRBD2	CASAPRLAVSYEQYF
TRBV5-1	TRBJ2-1	NA	CASSIPEGSGVGNEQFF
TRBV16	TRBJ2-1	TRBD2	CASSQSSLAASYNEQFF